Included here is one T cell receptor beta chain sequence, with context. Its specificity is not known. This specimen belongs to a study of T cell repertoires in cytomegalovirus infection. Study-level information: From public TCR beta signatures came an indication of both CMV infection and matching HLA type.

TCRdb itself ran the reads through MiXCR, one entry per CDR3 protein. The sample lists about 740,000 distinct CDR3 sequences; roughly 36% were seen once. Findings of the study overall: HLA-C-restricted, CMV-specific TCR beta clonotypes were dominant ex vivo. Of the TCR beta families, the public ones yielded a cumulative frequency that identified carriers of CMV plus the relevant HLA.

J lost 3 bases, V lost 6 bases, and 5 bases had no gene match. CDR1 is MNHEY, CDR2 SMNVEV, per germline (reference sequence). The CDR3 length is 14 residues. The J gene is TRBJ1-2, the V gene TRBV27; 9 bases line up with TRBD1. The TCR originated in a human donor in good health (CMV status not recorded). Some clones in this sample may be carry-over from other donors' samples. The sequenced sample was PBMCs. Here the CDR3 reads CASRGRQGDYGYTF. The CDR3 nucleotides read TGTGCCAGCAGGGGGCGACAGGGGGACTATGGCTACACCTTC.